Below, 22 T cell receptor beta chains from the same sample are listed, as sequenced in a study of shared clonotypes between healthy human individuals. Clones were sequenced by immunoSEQ multiplex PCR, and TCRdb holds only the in-frame ones, with some missing. The sample yields about 2 million clones, about 95% seen once. CD8 cells classed as naive were CD45RO-negative and positively selected for CCR7, excluding terminally differentiated effector memory CD45RA+ cells. Sequencing was done on a sample of naive CD8+ T cells sorted from blood. The receptors stem from a man younger than 30 in good health.

The rearrangement links TRBV30 to TRBJ2-1; TRBD2 matches at 9 bases. The CDR3 spans 15 residues. CDR1 and CDR2 (germline): GTSNPN, SVGIG (reference sequence). Unmatched junction bases numbered 5, after V lost 5 bases and J lost 0 bases. The CDR3 nucleotides are TGTGCCTGGGGGAAGCGGGAGGTCTCCTACAATGAGCAGTTCTTC. Its protein product is CAWGKREVSYNEQFF.

Only one count was recorded for this clone. The V and J genes are TRBV6-6 and TRBJ2-1; no firm D call. The CDR3 runs 13 residues. CDR1 and CDR2 from the germline V gene are MNHNY and SVGAGI (reference sequence). V lost 5 bases to trimming and J lost 4 bases, with 9 bases between them. This CDR3 reads CASSPNHYNEQFF. The DNA of the CDR3 is TGTGCCAGCAGTCCCAACCATTACAATGAGCAGTTCTTC.

The chain has TRBV15 and TRBJ2-1; D gene uncertain. CDR1 is LNHNV, CDR2 YYDKDF, per germline (reference sequence). V lost 0 bases and J lost 7, with 10 bases in between. CDR3 length: 14 amino acids. CDR3 sequence: CATSRDAAANEQFF. CDR3 nucleotides: TGTGCCACCAGCAGAGATGCGGCAGCGAATGAGCAGTTCTTC. Full variable domain (rest looked up from reference TRBV15 and TRBJ2-1): DAMVIQNPRYQVTQFGKPVTLSCSQTLNHNVMYWYQQKSSQAPKLLFHYYDKDFNNEADTPDNFQSRRPNTSFCFLDIRSPGLGDTAMYLCATSRDAAANEQFFGPGTRLTVL.

J is TRBJ1-2 and V is TRBV25-1; D perhaps matches TRBD1 (5 bases). V lost 2 bases and J lost 0, with 19 bases in between. Germline V gives CDR1 MGHDK, CDR2 SYGVNS. The CDR3 extends over 18 amino acids. CDR3 region: CASSEEREGPTPNYGYTF. CDR3 DNA sequence: TGTGCCAGCAGTGAAGAAAGGGAGGGACCCACTCCTAACTATGGCTACACCTTC.

Only one count was recorded for this clone. The chain combines TRBV9 with TRBJ2-5; a possible D gene is TRBD2 (5 bases). This CDR3 is 12 amino acids long. Trimming took 3 bases from V and 5 from J, leaving 8 bases between them. Germline V gene data show CDR1 as SGDLS and CDR2 as YYNGEE. The chain's CDR3 is CASSESGETQYF. The CDR3 nucleotides are TGTGCCAGCAGCGAATCGGGGGAGACCCAGTACTTC.

The chain uses TRBV2 and TRBJ1-6; no definite D call. The ends were cut back, 1 base at V and 0 bases at J, with 10 bases in the middle. This CDR3 is 17 amino acids long. Germline assignment: CDR1 SNHLY and CDR2 FYNNEI. CDR3 bases: TGTGCCAGCAGTGAAGGGGCCGGTAGCTCCTATAATTCACCCCTCCACTTT. It is translated as CASSEGAGSSYNSPLHF. Complete variable domain (other parts from reference TRBV2 and TRBJ1-6): EPEVTQTPSHQVTQMGQEVILRCVPISNHLYFYWYRQILGQKVEFLVSFYNNEISEKSEIFDDQFSVERPDGSNFTLKIRSTKLEDSAMYFCASSEGAGSSYNSPLHFGNGTRLTVT.

On this clone: The identical CDR3 is also encoded by other nucleotide sequences in the sample. The rearrangement joins TRBV4-1 to TRBJ2-5; 7 bases are shared with TRBD1. This CDR3 spans 14 amino acids. The germline V gene has CDR1 MGHRA and CDR2 YSYEKL. The V gene end was trimmed by 1 base and the J gene end by 5 bases; junction bases not matched to a gene: 4. CDR3 sequence (DNA): TGCGCCAGCAGCCAAGGGACAGGATTGGAGACCCAGTACTTC. Protein product: CASSQGTGLETQYF.

The rearrangement uses TRBV6-1 and TRBJ1-5, with D unresolved. The germline V gene has CDR1 MNHNS and CDR2 SASEGT. Between the trimmed V and J ends, which lost 3 bases and 6 bases, there was a span of 9 bases. The CDR3 has 13 residues. The CDR3 protein is CASSDGGLQPQHF. CDR3 DNA sequence: TGTGCCAGCAGTGACGGTGGACTTCAGCCCCAGCATTTT.

The gene calls are TRBV27 and TRBJ1-5; D unclear. The CDR3 is 15 amino acids. Germline values: CDR1 MNHEY, CDR2 SMNVEV (reference sequence). Trimming shortened V by 5 bases and J by 1 base, and 12 bases separated the two germline ends. In nucleotides, the CDR3 is TGTGCCAGCAGTGCGAATGGGATGAGCAATCAGCCCCAGCATTTT. Translating it yields CASSANGMSNQPQHF.

The rearrangement uses TRBV21-1 and TRBJ2-7; the table names TRBD1, a call not compared with the DNA. TRBV21-1 is listed as a pseudogene. The CDR3 is 14 residues long. The CDR3 nucleotides are TGTGCCAGCAGCAAAGAAGCAGGGGGCTACGAGCAGTACTTC. The encoded protein is CASSKEAGGYEQYF.

The chain joins TRBV4-1 to TRBJ2-7, with 7 bases that match TRBD1. The germline V gene encodes CDR1 MGHRA and CDR2 YSYEKL. The CDR3 consists of 13 residues. After removal of 3 bases from V and 6 bases from J, the junction contained 5 bases not matched to a gene. In nucleotides, the CDR3 is TGCGCCAGCAGCCACTCAGGGGGTGGCGAGCAGTACTTC. It yields the protein CASSHSGGGEQYF.

This clone was detected once. This sequence joins TRBV27 and TRBJ2-7, with TRBD1 matching 7 bases. Trimming removed 4 bases from V and 0 bases from J; junction bases left unmatched: 6. CDR1 and CDR2 from the germline V gene are MNHEY and SMNVEV (reference sequence). The CDR3 length is 15 residues. CDR3 sequence: CASSYRGHSSYEQYF. The CDR3 DNA reads TGTGCCAGCAGTTACAGGGGTCACAGCTCCTACGAGCAGTACTTC.

The gene calls are TRBV7-9 and TRBJ1-2; D unclear. With 5 bases removed from V and 7 bases from J, the gap between germline ends came to 23 bases. CDR1 and CDR2 from the germline V gene are SEHNR and FQNEAQ (reference sequence). The CDR3 covers 16 residues. The CDR3 nucleotides read TGTGCCAGCAGCCCAACAACCGGTGGGGAATTCGGTGGCTACACCTTC. Translated, it gives CASSPTTGGEFGGYTF.

The chain joins TRBV19 to TRBJ2-3, with 7 bases identical to TRBD2. The V gene end was trimmed by 8 bases and the J gene end by 2 bases; junction bases not matched to a gene: 13. Germline V gene data show CDR1 as LNHDA and CDR2 as SQIVND (reference sequence). CDR3 length: 16 amino acids. CDR3 in amino acids: CASGPLWGGYTDTQYF. DNA of the CDR3: TGTGCCAGTGGACCCCTGTGGGGGGGGTACACAGATACGCAGTATTTT. The full variable domain, completed using reference TRBV19 and TRBJ2-3, is DGGITQSPKYLFRKEGQNVTLSCEQNLNHDAMYWYRQDPGQGLRLIYYSQIVNDFQKGDIAEGYSVSREKKESFPLTVTSAQKNPTAFYLCASGPLWGGYTDTQYFGPGTRLTVL.

To note about this clone: The same CDR3 can be traced to other DNA sequences in this sample. This chain joins TRBV7-8 and TRBJ2-1; 10 nucleotides agree with TRBD2. V dropped 5 bases and J dropped 4; count of bases not matched to a gene: 5. Germline CDR1 SGHVS, CDR2 FQNEAQ. There are 15 residues in the CDR3. In DNA, the CDR3 is TGTGCCAGCAGCCCCTTAGCGGGAGGTTACAATGAGCAGTTCTTC. It translates to CASSPLAGGYNEQFF.

Points on this clone: Other DNA sequences in the sample encode the same CDR3. J is TRBJ1-1 and V is TRBV6-5, with D unclear. With 0 bases removed from V and 5 bases from J, the gap between germline ends came to 10 bases. Germline CDR1 MNHEY, CDR2 SVGAGI. The CDR3 loop spans 14 amino acids. CDR3 sequence (DNA): TGTGCCAGCAGTTACTCGGCGGGAGGGACTGAAGCTTTCTTT. The encoded protein is CASSYSAGGTEAFF.

The chain combines TRBV4-1 with TRBJ1-4, with D perhaps TRBD1 (6 bases). The CDR3 has 15 amino acids. Germline CDR1 reads MGHRA; CDR2 reads YSYEKL. The V and J ends lost 0 bases and 10 bases respectively, with 15 bases between them. The CDR3 nucleotides read TGCGCCAGCAGCCAAGAGGAGGGGGTGGCGGGAAAACTGTTTTTT. Translated, it gives CASSQEEGVAGKLFF.

As concerns this clone: Within the sample, other DNA sequences also encode this same CDR3. This chain joins TRBV18 and TRBJ2-7, with D unresolved. With 0 bases removed from V and 0 bases from J, the gap between germline ends came to 6 bases. In germline, CDR1 is KGHSH, CDR2 LQKENI. The CDR3 is 14 amino acids. CDR3 bases: TGTGCCAGCTCACCACCGGGGTCCTCCTACGAGCAGTACTTC. Protein sequence: CASSPPGSSYEQYF.

Notes on this clone: The same CDR3 is also encoded by other DNA sequences in this sample. The chain has TRBV7-6 and TRBJ1-1; no clear D. Germline V gene lookup returns CDR1 SGHVS and CDR2 FNYEAQ. The V end was cut by 4 bases, the J end by 4 bases, with 4 bases between. This CDR3 comprises 11 residues. CDR3 coding DNA: TGTGCCAGCAGCTCCGGCACTGAAGCTTTCTTT. Its translation: CASSSGTEAFF.

This clone turned up a few times. This sequence joins TRBV14 and TRBJ1-1; D is unclear. The germline V gene has CDR1 SGHDN and CDR2 FVKESK. The CDR3 totals 14 residues. V lost 4 bases and J lost 4, with 13 bases in between. In DNA, the CDR3 is TGTGCCAGCAGCCCCGAATATGAGTCCACTGAAGCTTTCTTT. Protein sequence: CASSPEYESTEAFF.

V usage is TRBV11-1 and J usage is TRBJ2-3; D call uncertain. V dropped 4 bases and J dropped 4 bases, with 12 bases sitting between them. CDR3 length: 14 residues. Germline CDR1 reads SGHAT; CDR2 reads FQDESV (reference sequence). CDR3 coding DNA: TGTGCCAGCAGCTCTCAGTACCTCCCAGATACGCAGTATTTT. Protein: CASSSQYLPDTQYF.

The rearrangement joins TRBV6-5 to TRBJ2-5, with TRBD2 as a possible D gene (5 bases). The CDR3 extends over 13 amino acids. Germline CDR1 reads MNHEY; CDR2 reads SVGAGI. V gave up 4 bases and J gave up 5 bases, with 11 bases separating them. The CDR3, as DNA: TGTGCCAGCAGTTCCGAGCGGTGGGAGACCCAGTACTTC. It translates to CASSSERWETQYF.